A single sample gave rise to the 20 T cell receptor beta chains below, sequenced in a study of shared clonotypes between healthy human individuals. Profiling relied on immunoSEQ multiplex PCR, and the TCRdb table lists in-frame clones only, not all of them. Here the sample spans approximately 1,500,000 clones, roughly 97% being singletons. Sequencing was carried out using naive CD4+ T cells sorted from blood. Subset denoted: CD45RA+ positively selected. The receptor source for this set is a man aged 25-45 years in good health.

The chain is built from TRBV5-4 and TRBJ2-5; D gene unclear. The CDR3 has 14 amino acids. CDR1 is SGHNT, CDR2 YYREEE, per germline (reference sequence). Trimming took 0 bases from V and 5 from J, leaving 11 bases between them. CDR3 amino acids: CASSLGVGLETQYF. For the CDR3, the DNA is TGTGCCAGCAGCTTGGGGGTGGGGTTGGAGACCCAGTACTTC.

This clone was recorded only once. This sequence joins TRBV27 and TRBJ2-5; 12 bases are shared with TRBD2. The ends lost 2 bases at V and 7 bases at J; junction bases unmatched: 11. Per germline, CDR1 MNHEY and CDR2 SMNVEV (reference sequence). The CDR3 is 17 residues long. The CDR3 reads CASSLATSGRLIRTQYF. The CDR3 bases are TGTGCCAGCAGTTTAGCTACTAGCGGGAGGTTGATACGGACCCAGTACTTC.

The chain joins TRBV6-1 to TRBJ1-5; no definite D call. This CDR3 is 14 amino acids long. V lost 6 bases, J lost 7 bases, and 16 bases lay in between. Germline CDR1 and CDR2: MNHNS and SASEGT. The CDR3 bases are TGTGCCAGCAGGGGTCCCTCGGAGGAACAGCCCCAGCATTTT. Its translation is CASRGPSEEQPQHF.

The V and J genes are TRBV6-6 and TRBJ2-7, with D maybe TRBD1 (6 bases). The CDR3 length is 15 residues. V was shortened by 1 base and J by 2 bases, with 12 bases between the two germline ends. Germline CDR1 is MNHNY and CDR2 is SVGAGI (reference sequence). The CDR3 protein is CASSYLNRVTYEQYF. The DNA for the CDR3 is TGTGCCAGCAGTTACTTAAACAGGGTCACCTACGAGCAGTACTTC.

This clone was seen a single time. The CDR3 loop is CASNQPGQGRSGYF. In DNA, the CDR3 is TGTGCCAGCAATCAACCGGGACAGGGTCGGTCGGGGTATTTT. This chain joins TRBV6-1 and TRBJ2-3; TRBD1 matches 9 bases. This CDR3 region has 14 residues. Germline CDR1 and CDR2: MNHNS and SASEGT. V shed 7 bases and J 14 bases; nucleotides not matched to a gene: 16.

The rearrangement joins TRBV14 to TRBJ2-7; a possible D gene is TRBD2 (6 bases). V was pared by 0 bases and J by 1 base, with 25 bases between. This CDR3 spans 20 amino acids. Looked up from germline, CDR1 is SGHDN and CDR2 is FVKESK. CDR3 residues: CASSQEGRGKAGLTSYEQYF. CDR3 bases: TGTGCCAGCAGCCAAGAAGGGCGGGGCAAGGCGGGTCTGACTTCCTACGAGCAGTACTTC. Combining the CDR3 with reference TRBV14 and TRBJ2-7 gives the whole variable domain EAGVTQFPSHSVIEKGQTVTLRCDPISGHDNLYWYRRVMGKEIKFLLHFVKESKQDESGMPNNRFLAERTGGTYSTLKVQPAELEDSGVYFCASSQEGRGKAGLTSYEQYFGPGTRLTVT.

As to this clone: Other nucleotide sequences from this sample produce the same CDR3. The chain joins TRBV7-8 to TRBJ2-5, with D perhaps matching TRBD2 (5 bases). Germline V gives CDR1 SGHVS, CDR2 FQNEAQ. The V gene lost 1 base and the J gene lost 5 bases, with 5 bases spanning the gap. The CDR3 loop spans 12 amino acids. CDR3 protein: CASSLGEETQYF. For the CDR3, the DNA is TGTGCCAGCAGCTTAGGGGAGGAGACCCAGTACTTC.

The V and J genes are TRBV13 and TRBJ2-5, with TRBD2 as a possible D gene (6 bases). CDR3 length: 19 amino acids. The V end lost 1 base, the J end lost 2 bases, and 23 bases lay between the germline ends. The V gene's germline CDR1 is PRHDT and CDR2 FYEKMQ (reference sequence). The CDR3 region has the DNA TGTGCCAGCAGCTTAGTAATCTTACGGGGTCGGGAGCGGCAAGAGACCCAGTACTTC. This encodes CASSLVILRGRERQETQYF.

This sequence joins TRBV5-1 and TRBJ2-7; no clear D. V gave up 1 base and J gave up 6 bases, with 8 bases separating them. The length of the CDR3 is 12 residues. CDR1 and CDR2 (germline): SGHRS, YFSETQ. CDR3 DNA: TGCGCCAGCAGCTTGTCCCGGGTCGAGCAGTACTTC. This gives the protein CASSLSRVEQYF.

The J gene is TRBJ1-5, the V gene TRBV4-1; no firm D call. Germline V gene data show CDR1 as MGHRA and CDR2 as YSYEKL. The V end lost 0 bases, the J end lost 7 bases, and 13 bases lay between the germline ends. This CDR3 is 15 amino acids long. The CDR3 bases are TGCGCCAGCAGCCAAGATCCGGTCGCACCACAGCCCCAGCATTTT. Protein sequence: CASSQDPVAPQPQHF.

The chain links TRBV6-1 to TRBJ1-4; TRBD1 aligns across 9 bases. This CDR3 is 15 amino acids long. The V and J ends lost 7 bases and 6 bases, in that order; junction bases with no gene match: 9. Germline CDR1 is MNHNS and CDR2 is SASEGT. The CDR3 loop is CASITGTGFHEKLFF. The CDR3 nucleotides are TGTGCCAGCATAACCGGGACAGGGTTTCATGAAAAACTGTTTTTT.

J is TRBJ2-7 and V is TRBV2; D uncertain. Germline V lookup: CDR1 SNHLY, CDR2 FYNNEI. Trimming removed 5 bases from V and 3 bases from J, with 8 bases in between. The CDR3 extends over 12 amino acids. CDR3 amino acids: CASSWQLYEQYF. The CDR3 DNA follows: TGTGCCAGCAGTTGGCAACTCTACGAGCAGTACTTC.

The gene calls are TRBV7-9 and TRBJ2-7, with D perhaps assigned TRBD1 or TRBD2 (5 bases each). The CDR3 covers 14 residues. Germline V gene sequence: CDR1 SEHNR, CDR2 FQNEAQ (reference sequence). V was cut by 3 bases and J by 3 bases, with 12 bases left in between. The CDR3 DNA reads TGTGCCAGCAGCTTCCGGGACCGCTTCTACGAGCAGTACTTC. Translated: CASSFRDRFYEQYF.

CDR3 DNA: TGTGCCAGCAGCTTGCCGGGACTAGCGGGTAGGGCCTCCTACAATGAGCAGTTCTTC. The encoded protein is CASSLPGLAGRASYNEQFF. The V and J genes are TRBV5-6 and TRBJ2-1, with 12 bases aligning to TRBD2. The CDR3 runs 19 residues. Germline V gene sequence: CDR1 SGHDT, CDR2 YYEEEE. J was trimmed by 0 bases and V by 1 base; bases with no gene match: 8.

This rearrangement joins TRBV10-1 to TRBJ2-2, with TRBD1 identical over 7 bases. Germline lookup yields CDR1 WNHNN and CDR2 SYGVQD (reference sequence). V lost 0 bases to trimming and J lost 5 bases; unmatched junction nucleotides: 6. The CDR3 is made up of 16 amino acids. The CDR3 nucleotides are TGCGCCAGCAGTGAGTCAGTAAGGGGGCTGACCGGGGAGCTGTTTTTT. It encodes CASSESVRGLTGELFF.

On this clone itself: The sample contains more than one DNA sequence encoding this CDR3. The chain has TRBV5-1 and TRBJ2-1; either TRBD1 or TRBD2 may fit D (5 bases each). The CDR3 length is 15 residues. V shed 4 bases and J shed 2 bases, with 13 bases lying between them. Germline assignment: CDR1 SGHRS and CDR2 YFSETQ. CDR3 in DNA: TGCGCCAGCAGCCCCAGTGGGGGAACCTACAATGAGCAGTTCTTC. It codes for CASSPSGGTYNEQFF.

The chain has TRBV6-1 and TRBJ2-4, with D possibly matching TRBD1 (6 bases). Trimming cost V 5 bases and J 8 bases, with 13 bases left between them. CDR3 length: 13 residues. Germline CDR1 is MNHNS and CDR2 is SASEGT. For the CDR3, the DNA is TGTGCCAGCAGTTGGACAGTGGGGGACATTCAGTACTTC. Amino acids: CASSWTVGDIQYF.

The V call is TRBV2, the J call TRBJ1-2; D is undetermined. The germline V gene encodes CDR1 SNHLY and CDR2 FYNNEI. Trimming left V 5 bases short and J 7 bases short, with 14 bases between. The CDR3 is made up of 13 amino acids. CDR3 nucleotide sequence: TGTGCCAGCAGTTCGCGCGGGGTCGGTGGCTACACCTTC. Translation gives CASSSRGVGGYTF. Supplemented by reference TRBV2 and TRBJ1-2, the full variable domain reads EPEVTQTPSHQVTQMGQEVILRCVPISNHLYFYWYRQILGQKVEFLVSFYNNEISEKSEIFDDQFSVERPDGSNFTLKIRSTKLEDSAMYFCASSSRGVGGYTFGSGTRLTVV.

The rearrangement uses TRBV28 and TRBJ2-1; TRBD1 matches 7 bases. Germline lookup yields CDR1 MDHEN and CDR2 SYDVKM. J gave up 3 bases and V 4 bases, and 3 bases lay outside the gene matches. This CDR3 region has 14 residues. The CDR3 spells CASSSDRVYNEQFF. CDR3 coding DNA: TGTGCCAGCAGTTCAGACAGGGTCTACAATGAGCAGTTCTTC.

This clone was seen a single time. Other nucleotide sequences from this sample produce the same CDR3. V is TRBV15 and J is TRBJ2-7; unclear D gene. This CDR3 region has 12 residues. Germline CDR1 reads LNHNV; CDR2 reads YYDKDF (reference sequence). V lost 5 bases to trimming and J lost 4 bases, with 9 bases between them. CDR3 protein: CATSSRGYEQYF. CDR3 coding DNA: TGTGCCACCAGCTCCCGAGGATACGAGCAGTACTTC.